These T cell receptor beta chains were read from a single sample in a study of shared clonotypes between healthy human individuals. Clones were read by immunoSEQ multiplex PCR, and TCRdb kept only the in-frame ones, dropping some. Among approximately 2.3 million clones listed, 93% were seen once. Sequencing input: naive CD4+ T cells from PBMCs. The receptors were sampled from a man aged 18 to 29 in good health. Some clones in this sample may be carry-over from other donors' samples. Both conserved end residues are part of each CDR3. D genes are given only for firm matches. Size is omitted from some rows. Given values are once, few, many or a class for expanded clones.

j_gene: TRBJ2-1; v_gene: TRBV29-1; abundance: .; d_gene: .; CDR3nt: TGCAGCGCACCCCCGGGAAGGGACAATGAGCAGTTCTTC; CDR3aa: CSAPPGRDNEQFF
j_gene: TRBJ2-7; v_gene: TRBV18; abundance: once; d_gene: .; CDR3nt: TGTGCCAGCTCGCCGGGCACCTTACCCTACGAGCAGTACTTC; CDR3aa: CASSPGTLPYEQYF
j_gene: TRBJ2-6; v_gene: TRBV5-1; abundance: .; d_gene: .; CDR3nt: TGCGCCAGCAGCCCGTCCTCTGGGGCCAACGTCCTGACTTTC; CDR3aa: CASSPSSGANVLTF
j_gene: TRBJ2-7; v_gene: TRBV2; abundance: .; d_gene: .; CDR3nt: TGTGCCAGCAGTGAAACGGGCTACGAGCAGTACTTC; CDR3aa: CASSETGYEQYF
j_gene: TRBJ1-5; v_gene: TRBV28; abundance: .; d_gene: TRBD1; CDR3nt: TGTGCCAGCAGTTCCAGACAGGGGATCAATCAGCCCCAGCATTTT; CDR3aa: CASSSRQGINQPQHF
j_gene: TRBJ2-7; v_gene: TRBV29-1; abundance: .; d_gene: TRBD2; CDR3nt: TGCAGCGTTGAGGACTTGAGCGGGAGCGAGCAGTACTTC; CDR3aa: CSVEDLSGSEQYF
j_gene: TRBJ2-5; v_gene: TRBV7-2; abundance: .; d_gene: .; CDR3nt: TGTGCCAGCAGCCCGACGTCCGGGGTGTACCAAGAGACCCAGTACTTC; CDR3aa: CASSPTSGVYQETQYF
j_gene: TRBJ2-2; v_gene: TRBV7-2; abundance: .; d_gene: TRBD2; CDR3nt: TGTGCCAGCAGCTTGAGGAGGGCGGGAGTGACCGGGGAGCTGTTTTTT; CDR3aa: CASSLRRAGVTGELFF
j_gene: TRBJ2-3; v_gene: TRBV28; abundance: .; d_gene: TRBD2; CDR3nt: TGTGCCAGCAACTTAGCGGGAGAAGGATTTACGCAGTATTTT; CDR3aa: CASNLAGEGFTQYF
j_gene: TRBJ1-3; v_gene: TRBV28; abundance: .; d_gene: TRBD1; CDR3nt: TGTGCCAGCAGTTTTAGGGGACAGGGGTCGACTGGAAACACCATATATTTT; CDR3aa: CASSFRGQGSTGNTIYF
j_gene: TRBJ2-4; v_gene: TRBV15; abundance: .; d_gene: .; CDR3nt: TGTGCCACCAGCAGAGGTGTAGCCAAAAACATTCAGTACTTC; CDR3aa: CATSRGVAKNIQYF
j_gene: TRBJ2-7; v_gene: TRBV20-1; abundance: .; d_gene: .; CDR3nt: TGCAGTGTGACAGATTCCTACGAGCAGTACTTC; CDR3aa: CSVTDSYEQYF
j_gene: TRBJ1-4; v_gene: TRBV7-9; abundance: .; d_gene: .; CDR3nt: TGTGCCAGCAGCTCGCCTTCTCTGGGCGGAAAACTGTTTTTT; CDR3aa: CASSSPSLGGKLFF
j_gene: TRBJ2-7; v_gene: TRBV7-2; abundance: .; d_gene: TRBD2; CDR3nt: TGTGCCAGCAGCCTTAGCGGGACCTACGAGCAGTACTTC; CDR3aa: CASSLSGTYEQYF
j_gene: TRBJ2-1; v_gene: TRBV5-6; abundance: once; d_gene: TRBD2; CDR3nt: TGTGCCAGCAGCTTTCGCGGGAGTATCAACAATGAGCAGTTCTTC; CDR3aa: CASSFRGSINNEQFF
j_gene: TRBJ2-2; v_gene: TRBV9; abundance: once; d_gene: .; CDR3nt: TGTGCCAGCAGCGTTCTTGGGAGGCCAGGAACAACGCACACCGGGGAGCTGTTTTTT; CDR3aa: CASSVLGRPGTTHTGELFF
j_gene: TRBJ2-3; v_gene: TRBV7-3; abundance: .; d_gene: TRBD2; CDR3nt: TGTGCCAGCAGCTTAACCCGGGACTACGGCACAGATACGCAGTATTTT; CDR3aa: CASSLTRDYGTDTQYF
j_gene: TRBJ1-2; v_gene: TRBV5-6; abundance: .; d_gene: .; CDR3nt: TGTGCCAGCAACGCCGGGACGGCCGAACTTGGCTACACCTTC; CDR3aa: CASNAGTAELGYTF
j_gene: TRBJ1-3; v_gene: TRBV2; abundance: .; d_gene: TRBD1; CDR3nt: TGTGCCAGCACCCGCGTACAGGGGAAGGCTGGAAACACCATATATTTT; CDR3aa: CASTRVQGKAGNTIYF
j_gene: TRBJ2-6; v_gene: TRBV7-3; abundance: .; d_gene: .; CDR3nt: TGTGCCAGCAGCGTGTCCAACCCTGGGGCCAACGTCCTGACTTTC; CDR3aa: CASSVSNPGANVLTF
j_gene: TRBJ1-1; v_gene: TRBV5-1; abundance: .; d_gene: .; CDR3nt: TGCGCCAGCAGCTCGGGAAGGGACTCGGGGTACACTGAAGCTTTCTTT; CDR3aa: CASSSGRDSGYTEAFF
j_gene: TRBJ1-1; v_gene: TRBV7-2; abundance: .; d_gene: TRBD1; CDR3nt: TGTGCCAGCAGCTTACGGGACAGGGGGCTGGTTGAAGCTTTCTTT; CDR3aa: CASSLRDRGLVEAFF
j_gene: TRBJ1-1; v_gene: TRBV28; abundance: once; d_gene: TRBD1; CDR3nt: TGTGCCAGCAGTTTGGACAGGGCGGACACTGAAGCTTTCTTT; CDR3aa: CASSLDRADTEAFF
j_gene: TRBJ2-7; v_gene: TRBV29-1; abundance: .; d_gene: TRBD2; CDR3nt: TGCAGCGTTGTTGTACGACACTTGGGGGGGGATCCCTACGAGCAGTACTTC; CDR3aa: CSVVVRHLGGDPYEQYF
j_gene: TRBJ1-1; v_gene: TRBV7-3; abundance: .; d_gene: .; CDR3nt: TGTGCCAGCAGCTTACGCAGGGGAGTTAACACTGAAGCTTTCTTT; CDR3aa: CASSLRRGVNTEAFF
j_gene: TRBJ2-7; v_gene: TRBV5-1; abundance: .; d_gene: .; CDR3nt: TGCGCCAGCAGCTTACAGGGAGGGAGCGAGCAGTACTTC; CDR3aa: CASSLQGGSEQYF
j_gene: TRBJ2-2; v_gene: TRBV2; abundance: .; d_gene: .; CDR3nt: TGTGCCAGCAGTGAGACCCGTCAGGGAGGCGGGGAGCTGTTTTTT; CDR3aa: CASSETRQGGGELFF
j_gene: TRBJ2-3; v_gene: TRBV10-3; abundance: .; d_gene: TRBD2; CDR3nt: TGTGCCATCGGGGGGACTAGCACATACACAGATACGCAGTATTTT; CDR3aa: CAIGGTSTYTDTQYF
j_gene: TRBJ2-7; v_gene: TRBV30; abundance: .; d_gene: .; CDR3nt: TGTGCCTGGAGTGTAACGGGCTACGAGCAGTACTTC; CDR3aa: CAWSVTGYEQYF
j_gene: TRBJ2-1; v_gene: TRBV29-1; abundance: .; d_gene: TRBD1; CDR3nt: TGCAGCGCTCACAGGGGAAGCAGGAACAATGAGCAGTTCTTC; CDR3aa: CSAHRGSRNNEQFF
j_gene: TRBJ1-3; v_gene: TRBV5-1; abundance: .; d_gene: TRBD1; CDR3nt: TGCGCCAGCAGCTTGGCCGGACAGGGGTTCGGAAACACCATATATTTT; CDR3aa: CASSLAGQGFGNTIYF
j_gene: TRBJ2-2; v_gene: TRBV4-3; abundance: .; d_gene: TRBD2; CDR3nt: TGCGCCAGCAGCCATTATCTAGCGGGAGCCGCGAACACCGGGGAGCTGTTTTTT; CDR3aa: CASSHYLAGAANTGELFF
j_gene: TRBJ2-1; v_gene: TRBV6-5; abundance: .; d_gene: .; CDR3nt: TGTGCCAGCAGACCACGACCGTCTTACAATGAGCAGTTCTTC; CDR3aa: CASRPRPSYNEQFF
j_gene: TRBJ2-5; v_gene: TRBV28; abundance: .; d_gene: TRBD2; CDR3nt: TGTGCCAGCAGTTTAATCAATAGGGCTAGCGGGAACCAAGAGACCCAGTACTTC; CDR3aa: CASSLINRASGNQETQYF
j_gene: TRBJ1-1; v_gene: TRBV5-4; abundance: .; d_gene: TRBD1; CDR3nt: TGTGCCAGCAGCTTTCCGGGACAGCCTAAGAACACTGAAGCTTTCTTT; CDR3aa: CASSFPGQPKNTEAFF
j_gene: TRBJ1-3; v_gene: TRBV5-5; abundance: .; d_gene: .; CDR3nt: TGTGCCAGCAGCCGTGGAGGGGGAAACACCATATATTTT; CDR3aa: CASSRGGGNTIYF
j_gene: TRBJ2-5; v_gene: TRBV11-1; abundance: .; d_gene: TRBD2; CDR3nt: TGTGCCAGCAGCTTAAATCCGGCGGGAGTGGGGCAAGAGACCCAGTACTTC; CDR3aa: CASSLNPAGVGQETQYF
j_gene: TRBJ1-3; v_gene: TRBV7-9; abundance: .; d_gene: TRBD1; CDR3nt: TGTGCCAGCAGCGCCAGGGGGACTCGACCCTCTGGAAACACCATATATTTT; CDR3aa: CASSARGTRPSGNTIYF
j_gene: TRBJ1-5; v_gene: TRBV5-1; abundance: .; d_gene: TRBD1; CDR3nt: TGCGCCAGCAGCTTGGACACAGGGGATCAGCCCCAGCATTTT; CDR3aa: CASSLDTGDQPQHF
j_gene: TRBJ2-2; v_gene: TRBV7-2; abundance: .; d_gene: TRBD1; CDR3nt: TGTGCCAGCAGCTTAGCCCGGACAGGGGACACCGGGGAGCTGTTTTTT; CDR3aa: CASSLARTGDTGELFF
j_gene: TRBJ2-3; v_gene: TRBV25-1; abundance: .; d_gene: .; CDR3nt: TGTGCCAGCAGTGAATATGGGCGGACAGATACGCAGTATTTT; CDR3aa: CASSEYGRTDTQYF
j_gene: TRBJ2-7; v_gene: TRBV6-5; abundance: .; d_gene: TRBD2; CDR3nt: TGTGCCAGCCGCGGGAGCGACTACGAGCAGTACTTC; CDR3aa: CASRGSDYEQYF
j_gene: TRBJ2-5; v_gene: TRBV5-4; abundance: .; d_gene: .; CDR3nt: TGTGCCAGCAGTCGTCGGACCTCCCAAGAGACCCAGTACTTC; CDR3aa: CASSRRTSQETQYF
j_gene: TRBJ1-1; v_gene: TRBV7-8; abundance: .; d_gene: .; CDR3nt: TGTGCCAGCAGCTTAGTCGTGGGGAACACTGAAGCTTTCTTT; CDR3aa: CASSLVVGNTEAFF
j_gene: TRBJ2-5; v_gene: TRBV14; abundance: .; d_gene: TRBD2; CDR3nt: TGTGCCAGCAGCCAAGACGGCGGGAGGTGGGAGACCCAGTACTTC; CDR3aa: CASSQDGGRWETQYF
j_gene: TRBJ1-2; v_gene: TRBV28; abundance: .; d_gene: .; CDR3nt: TGTGCCAGCAGTTTGTCCGCTAACTATGGCTACACCTTC; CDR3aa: CASSLSANYGYTF
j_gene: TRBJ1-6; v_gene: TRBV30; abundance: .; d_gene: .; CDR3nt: TGTGCCTGGAGTGTATTGGGGGTAACTAATTCACCCCTCCACTTT; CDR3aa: CAWSVLGVTNSPLHF
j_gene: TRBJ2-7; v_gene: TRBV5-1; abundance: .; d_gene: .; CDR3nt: TGCGCCAGCAGCTTGAAGCAGGGAGCCTACGAGCAGTACTTC; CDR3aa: CASSLKQGAYEQYF
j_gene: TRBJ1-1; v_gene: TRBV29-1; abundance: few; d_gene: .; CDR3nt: TGCAGCGGAGTACGAGGTGGGGGATATGAAGCTTTCTTT; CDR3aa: CSGVRGGGYEAFF
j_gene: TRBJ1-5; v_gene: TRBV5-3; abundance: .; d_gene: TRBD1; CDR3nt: TGTGCCAGAAGCGGGGGGACAGGGAACCAGCCCCAGCATTTT; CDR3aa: CARSGGTGNQPQHF
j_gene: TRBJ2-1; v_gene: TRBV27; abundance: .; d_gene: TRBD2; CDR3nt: TGTGCCAGCAGTTGGGGGAGGGCCGTCTACAATGAGCAGTTCTTC; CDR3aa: CASSWGRAVYNEQFF
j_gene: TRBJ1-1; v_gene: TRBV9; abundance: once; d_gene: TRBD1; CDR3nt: TGTGCCAGCAGCGTAGGGGGACAGGGGGCGATTGCTGAAGCTTTCTTT; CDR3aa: CASSVGGQGAIAEAFF
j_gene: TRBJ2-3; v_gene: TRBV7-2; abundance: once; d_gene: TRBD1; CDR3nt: TGTGCCAGCAGCCGTAGGGGGCGGGTGCTCACAGATACGCAGTATTTT; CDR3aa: CASSRRGRVLTDTQYF
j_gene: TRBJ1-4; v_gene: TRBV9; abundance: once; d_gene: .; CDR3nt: TGTGCCAGCAGCGTAGGGGTACACAACGAAGGACTGTTTTTT; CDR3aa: CASSVGVHNEGLFF
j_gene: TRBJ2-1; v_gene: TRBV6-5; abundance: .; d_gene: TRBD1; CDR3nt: TGTGCCAGCACGTCGGGAAGGGACAGGGAGCAGTTCTTC; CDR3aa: CASTSGRDREQFF